This T cell receptor (beta chain) was recovered during a study of blood T cell repertoires in COVID-19. Study context: The United States, Italy and Spain provided the acute and convalescent COVID-19 samples.

Individuals drawn from some 25 US areas were roughly 18 to 95 years old. Each exposed participant met a COVID-19 case in the 2 weeks preceding study entry. Data came from immunoSEQ multiplex PCR; TCRdb stores just in-frame clones and leaves some out. The data contain 350,000 to 400,000 clones, approximately 93% of them seen just once; the ten biggest clones take up 0.86%. The germline CDR1 and CDR2 sequences are LNHDA and SQIVND (reference sequence). The V end lost 3 bases, the J end lost 8 bases, and 13 bases lay between the germline ends. The CDR3 has 13 amino acids. The sequenced material came from PBMCs or T cells enriched from blood (not recorded which). The source is a woman aged 40 to 55 who had been exposed to COVID-19. J is TRBJ1-2 and V is TRBV19; D remains unclear. The CDR3 loop reads CASSIVPGEGYTF. Written as DNA, the CDR3 is TGTGCCAGTAGTATCGTCCCGGGAGAGGGCTACACCTTC.